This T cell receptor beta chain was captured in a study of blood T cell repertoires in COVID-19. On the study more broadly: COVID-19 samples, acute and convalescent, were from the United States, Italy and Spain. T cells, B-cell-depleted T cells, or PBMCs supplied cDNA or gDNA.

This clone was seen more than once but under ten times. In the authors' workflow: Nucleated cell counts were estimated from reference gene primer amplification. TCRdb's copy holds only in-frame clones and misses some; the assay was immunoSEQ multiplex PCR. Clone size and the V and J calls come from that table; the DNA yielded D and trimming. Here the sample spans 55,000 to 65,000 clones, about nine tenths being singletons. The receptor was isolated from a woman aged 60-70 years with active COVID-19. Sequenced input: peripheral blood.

CDR3 nucleotide sequence: TGTGCCAGCAGTCCCCGGGACAGGGAGGTGGAAAAACTGTTTTTT. Translated, it gives CASSPRDREVEKLFF. The chain has TRBV6-5 and TRBJ1-4; TRBD1 agrees at 9 bases. Looked up from germline, CDR1 is MNHEY and CDR2 is SVGAGI. CDR3 length: 15 residues. The V segment lost 5 bases and the J segment 8 bases; nucleotides outside the gene matches: 9.